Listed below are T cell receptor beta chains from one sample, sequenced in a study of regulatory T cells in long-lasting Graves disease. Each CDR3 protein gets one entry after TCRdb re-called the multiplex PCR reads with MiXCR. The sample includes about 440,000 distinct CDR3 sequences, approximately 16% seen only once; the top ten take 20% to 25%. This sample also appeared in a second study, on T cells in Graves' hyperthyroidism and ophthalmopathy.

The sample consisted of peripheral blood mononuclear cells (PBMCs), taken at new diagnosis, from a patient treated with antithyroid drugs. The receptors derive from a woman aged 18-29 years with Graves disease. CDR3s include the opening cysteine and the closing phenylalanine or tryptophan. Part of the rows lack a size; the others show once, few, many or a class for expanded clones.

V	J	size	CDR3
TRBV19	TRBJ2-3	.	CASSIRALATDTQYF
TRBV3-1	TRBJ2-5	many	CASSHGTEYQETQYF
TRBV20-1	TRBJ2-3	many	CSASLRTGRTDTQYF
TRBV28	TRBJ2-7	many	CASIAGGEYEQYF
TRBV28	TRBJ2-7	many	CASSLLEHEQYF
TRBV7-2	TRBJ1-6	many	CASSLQPYNSPLHF
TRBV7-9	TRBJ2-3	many	CASRAPFGREADTQYF
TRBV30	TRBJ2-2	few	CAWIGQGAQNTGELFF
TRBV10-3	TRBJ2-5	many	CAITSDRVETQYF
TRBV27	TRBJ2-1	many	CASSRLAEHNEQFF
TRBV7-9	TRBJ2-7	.	CASSSDRDLGPTYEQYF
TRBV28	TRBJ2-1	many	CASSLWDRAYNEQFF
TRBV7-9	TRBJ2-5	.	CASSLGPAGYEETQYF
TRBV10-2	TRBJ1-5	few	CASSPVTGAGGNQPQHF
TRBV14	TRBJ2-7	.	CASSQVWQSYEQYF
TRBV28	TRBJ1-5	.	CASSYNNQPQHF
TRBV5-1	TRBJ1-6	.	CASRPTGGMESPLHF
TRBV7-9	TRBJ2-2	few	CASSGRRAGELFF
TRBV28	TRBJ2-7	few	CASSQNRGIDEQYF
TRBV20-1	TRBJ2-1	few	CSARDQASPREYF
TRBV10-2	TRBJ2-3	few	CASGASGSPTDTQYF
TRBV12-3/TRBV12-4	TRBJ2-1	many	CASSAWTSGDEQFF
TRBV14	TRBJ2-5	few	CASSRTKQETQYF
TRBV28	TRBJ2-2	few	CASSFLGQGYTGELFF
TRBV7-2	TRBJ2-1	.	CASSPGGGSQNEQFF
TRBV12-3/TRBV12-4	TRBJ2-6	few	CASSLGTAAGANVLTF
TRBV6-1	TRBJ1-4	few	CASSRIGANEKLFF
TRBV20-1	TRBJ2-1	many	CSAQIVSEQFF
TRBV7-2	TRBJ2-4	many	CASSPQAAGATKNIQYF
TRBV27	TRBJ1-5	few	CASSRGGFQPQHF
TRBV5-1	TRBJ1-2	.	CASSLVGTVNYGYTF
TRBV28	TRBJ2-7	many	CASSPPLGQGVHEQYF
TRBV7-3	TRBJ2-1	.	CASSSPLDYNEQFF
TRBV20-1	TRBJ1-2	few	CSAQPGGRRSGGYTF
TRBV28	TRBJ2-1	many	CASSSATHKRGSSYNEQFF